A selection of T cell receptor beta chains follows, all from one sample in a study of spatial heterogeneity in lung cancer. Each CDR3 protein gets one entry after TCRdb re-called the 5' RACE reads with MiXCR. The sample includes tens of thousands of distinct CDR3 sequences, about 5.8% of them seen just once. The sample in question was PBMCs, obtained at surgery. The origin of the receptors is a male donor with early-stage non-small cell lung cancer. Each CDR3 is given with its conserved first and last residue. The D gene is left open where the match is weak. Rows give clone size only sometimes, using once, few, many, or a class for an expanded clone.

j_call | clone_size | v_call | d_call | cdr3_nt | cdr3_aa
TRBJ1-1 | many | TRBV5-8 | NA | TGTGCCAGCAGCTTCGGGGTATGGGCTTTCTTT | CASSFGVWAFF
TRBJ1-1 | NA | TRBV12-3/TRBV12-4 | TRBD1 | TGTGCCAGCAGTTATACTATACAGGGGCCGAACACTGAAGCTTTCTTT | CASSYTIQGPNTEAFF
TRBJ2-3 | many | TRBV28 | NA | TGTGCCAGCAGTTTATTTGAGAAAACAGATACGCAGTATTTT | CASSLFEKTDTQYF
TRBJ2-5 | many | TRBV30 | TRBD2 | TGTGCCTGGAGTGCCGGGACTAGCGGTGAAGAGACCCAGTACTTC | CAWSAGTSGEETQYF
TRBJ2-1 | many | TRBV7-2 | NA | TGTGCCAGCAGCTACACGTCGGCTAATGAGCAGTTCTTC | CASSYTSANEQFF
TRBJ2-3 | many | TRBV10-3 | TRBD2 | TGTGCCACCCGAACTAGCGGGGGGACGGATACGCAGTATTTT | CATRTSGGTDTQYF
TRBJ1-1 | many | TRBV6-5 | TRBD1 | TGTGCCAGCAGTCAGGGGGCGCGGACTGAAGCTTTCTTT | CASSQGARTEAFF
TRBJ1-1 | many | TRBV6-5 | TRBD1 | TGTGCCAGCAGTTACGGGGACAGGCCCTCTGAAGCTTTCTTT | CASSYGDRPSEAFF
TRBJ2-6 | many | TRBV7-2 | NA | TGTGCCAGCAGCGCAAAGGCAGGGGCTGGGGCCAACGTCCTGACTTTC | CASSAKAGAGANVLTF
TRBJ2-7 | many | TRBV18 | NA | TGTGCCAGCTCACCCTCCGAAGAGCAGTACTTC | CASSPSEEQYF
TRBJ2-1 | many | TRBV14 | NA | TGTGCCAGCAGCCCTCCTGGCGGGGCCGGCTACAATGAGCAGTTCTTC | CASSPPGGAGYNEQFF
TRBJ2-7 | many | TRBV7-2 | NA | TGTGCCAGCAAAGACCTGAGCCGCCTAAGAAAATACTTC | CASKDLSRLRKYF
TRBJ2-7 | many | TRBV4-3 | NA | TGCGCCAGCAGCCTGACCGAGACAGATACCTACGAGCAGTACTTC | CASSLTETDTYEQYF
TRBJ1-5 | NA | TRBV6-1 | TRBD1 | TGTGCCAGCCTAAGGGGACAGGGGGGCCAGCCCCAGCATTTT | CASLRGQGGQPQHF
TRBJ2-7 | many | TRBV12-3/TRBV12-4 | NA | TGTGCCAGCAGCTCATATTCGTCTGAGCAGTACTTC | CASSSYSSEQYF
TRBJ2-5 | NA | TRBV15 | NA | TGTGCCACCCAGGACCCAAGAAGGCAAGAGACCCAGTACTTC | CATQDPRRQETQYF
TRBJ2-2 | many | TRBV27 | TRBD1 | TGTGCCAGCAGTTGGACAGGGACCACCGGGGAGCTGTTTTTT | CASSWTGTTGELFF
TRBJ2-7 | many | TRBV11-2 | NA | TGTGCCAGCAGCTTAGGGTGGGCCTCCTCCTACGAGCAGTACTTC | CASSLGWASSYEQYF
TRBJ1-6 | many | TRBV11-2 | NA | TGTGCCAGCAGCCCACTTCGACAGGCTTATAATTCACCCCTCCACTTT | CASSPLRQAYNSPLHF
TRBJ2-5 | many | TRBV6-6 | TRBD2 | TGTGCCAGCAGTTATCGGACTAGCGGTAAAGAGACCCAGTACTTC | CASSYRTSGKETQYF
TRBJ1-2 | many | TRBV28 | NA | TGTGCCAGCGCGGCAGGGGATGGTGGCTACACCTTC | CASAAGDGGYTF
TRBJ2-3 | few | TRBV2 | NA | TGTGCCAGCAGTCCAGAAACGCGCTCAGATACGCAGTATTTT | CASSPETRSDTQYF
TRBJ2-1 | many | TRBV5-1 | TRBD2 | TGCGCCAGCAGCACCGGACTAGCGGGGGTGAATGAGCAGTTCTTC | CASSTGLAGVNEQFF
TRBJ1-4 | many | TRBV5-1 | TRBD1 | TGCGCCAGCAGCTCCGGGACAGTTAATGAAAAACTGTTTTTT | CASSSGTVNEKLFF
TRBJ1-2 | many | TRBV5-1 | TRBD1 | TGCGCCAGCAGCTTACAGGGGAGCTATGGCTACACCTTC | CASSLQGSYGYTF
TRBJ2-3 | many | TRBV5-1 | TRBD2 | TGCGCCAGCAGCGGGGGACTAGCGGGAGAGATTGGAGATACGCAGTATTTT | CASSGGLAGEIGDTQYF
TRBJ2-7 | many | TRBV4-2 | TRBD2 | TGTGCCAGCAGCCAAGACACAGCGGGAGGGGACTACGAGCAGTACTTC | CASSQDTAGGDYEQYF
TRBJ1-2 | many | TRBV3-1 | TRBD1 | TGTGCCAGCAGGACAGGGGGTGGCTATGGCTACACCTTC | CASRTGGGYGYTF
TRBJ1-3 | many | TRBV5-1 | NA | TGCGCCAGCAGCCCCGCAGGGGCCCGCAGCTCTGGAAACACCATATATTTT | CASSPAGARSSGNTIYF
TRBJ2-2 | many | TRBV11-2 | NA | TGTGCCAGCAGCTTTCCCGGGGAGCTGTTTTTT | CASSFPGELFF
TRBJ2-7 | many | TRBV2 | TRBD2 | TGTGCCAGCTGCCCGAAGGGACTAGCGGGTCGCGAGCAGTACTTC | CASCPKGLAGREQYF
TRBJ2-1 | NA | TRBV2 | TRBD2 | TGTGCCAGCAGTGTTATTGGTAGTAGCGGGGGCAATGAGCAGTTCTTC | CASSVIGSSGGNEQFF